The 24 T cell receptor beta chains in this list originate from one sample, sequenced in a study of vaccination effects on CD4 cells after COVID-19. The repertoire was sequenced with immunoSEQ multiplex PCR; TCRdb's copy has only in-frame clones and lacks some. Among 50,000 to 60,000 clones, roughly 80% were seen once, and the ten largest hold around 3.3%. No cognate antigen is known for these TCRs. The culture ran for 10 days before CD4+ T cells were isolated. Material: CD4+ T cells from PBMCs cultured without peptide, obtained before COVID-19 vaccination. The receptors here all came from a human donor who received a COVID-19 vaccine.

This sequence joins TRBV6-6 and TRBJ1-6; maybe TRBD1 (6 bases). The V gene's germline CDR1 is MNHNY and CDR2 SVGAGI (reference sequence). V was clipped by 5 bases and J by 5 bases, with 13 bases between them. The CDR3 totals 15 residues. CDR3 DNA sequence: TGTGCCAGCAGTCCCCAGGGGCTCGATAATTCACCCCTCCACTTT. Translated: CASSPQGLDNSPLHF.

This chain uses TRBV29-1 with TRBJ2-1; 7 positions match TRBD1. After removal of 6 bases from V and 4 bases from J, the junction contained 9 bases not matched to a gene. CDR1 is SQVTM, CDR2 ANQGSEA, per germline. This CDR3 has 14 amino acids. In DNA form, the CDR3 reads TGCAGCGTCGGAGCTGGGACAGCATACAATGAGCAGTTCTTC. Translating gives CSVGAGTAYNEQFF.

This chain connects TRBV9 to TRBJ2-5; the match to TRBD2 covers 7 bases. The CDR3 length is 14 residues. V gave up 4 bases and J gave up 4 bases; unmatched junction bases: 7. Germline V gene lookup returns CDR1 SGDLS and CDR2 YYNGEE. The CDR3 sequence: CASSSLGGGETQYF. CDR3 in DNA: TGTGCCAGCAGCTCTCTGGGGGGGGGAGAGACCCAGTACTTC.

The rearrangement joins TRBV6-5 to TRBJ1-2; D remains ambiguous. The CDR3 loop spans 14 amino acids. Between the trimmed V and J ends, which lost 7 bases and 2 bases, there was a span of 14 bases. Germline lookup yields CDR1 MNHEY and CDR2 SVGAGI. CDR3: CASIYSLYNYGYTF. CDR3 nucleotides: TGTGCCAGCATCTACTCACTTTACAACTATGGCTACACCTTC.

This chain connects TRBV2 to TRBJ2-5, with D perhaps matching TRBD1 (7 bases). Trimming removed 9 bases at V and 2 bases at J, with 16 bases between. The CDR3 has 14 amino acids. The germline V gene encodes CDR1 SNHLY and CDR2 FYNNEI. The CDR3 coding sequence is TGTGCCAGTCACTTGGGGGGACAGCAAGAGACCCAGTACTTC. It is translated as CASHLGGQQETQYF. The whole variable domain, remainder taken from reference TRBV2 and TRBJ2-5, is EPEVTQTPSHQVTQMGQEVILRCVPISNHLYFYWYRQILGQKVEFLVSFYNNEISEKSEIFDDQFSVERPDGSNFTLKIRSTKLEDSAMYFCASHLGGQQETQYFGPGTRLLVL.

The chain carries TRBV30 and TRBJ1-2; D gene uncertain. Trimming took 0 bases from V and 4 from J, leaving 12 bases between them. Germline V gene sequence: CDR1 GTSNPN, CDR2 SVGIG (reference sequence). The CDR3 contains 14 residues. CDR3 amino acids: CAWSVDRASYGYTF. DNA of the CDR3: TGTGCCTGGAGTGTAGATCGGGCATCCTATGGCTACACCTTC.

The V and J genes are TRBV3-1 (or the pseudogene TRBV3-2) and TRBJ2-5; 7 bases align to TRBD2. CDR3 length equals 15 residues. From germline, CDR1 is LGHDT and CDR2 YNNKEL (reference sequence). Unmatched junction bases numbered 10, after V lost 4 bases and J lost 5 bases. CDR3 protein: CASSPHPAGRETQYF. In DNA, the CDR3 is TGTGCCAGCAGCCCCCATCCAGCGGGGAGGGAGACCCAGTACTTC.

This chain links TRBV18 with TRBJ2-2; no reliable D call. The CDR3 is 16 amino acids. CDR1 is KGHSH, CDR2 LQKENI, per germline. The V and J ends lost 1 base and 5 bases respectively, with 14 bases between them. The CDR3 reads CASSPREGDWTGELFF. CDR3 DNA sequence: TGTGCCAGCTCACCACGGGAAGGAGATTGGACCGGGGAGCTGTTTTTT.

This clone appeared a few times. The gene calls are TRBV12-5 and TRBJ1-2; D gene uncertain. V gave up 0 bases and J gave up 2 bases, with 16 bases separating them. Germline-derived CDR1 and CDR2 are LGHNT and FRNRAP. This CDR3 comprises 17 residues. The DNA of the CDR3 is TGTGCTAGTGGTTTGGTAATGGGCACCCTCCGAAACTATGGCTACACCTTC. Translation gives CASGLVMGTLRNYGYTF.

The chain links TRBV18 to TRBJ1-3; 7 bases are shared with TRBD1. Germline V gives CDR1 KGHSH, CDR2 LQKENI. This CDR3 contains 16 residues. V was pared by 4 bases and J by 1 base, with 7 bases of the junction left unmatched. In DNA form, the CDR3 reads TGTGCCAGCTCACGACGACAGGGCCTTTCTGGAAACACCATATATTTT. It codes for CASSRRQGLSGNTIYF.

This clone appeared a few times. The J gene is TRBJ2-5, the V gene TRBV19; 8 bases match TRBD2. The ends lost 7 bases at V and 1 base at J; junction bases unmatched: 8. Germline CDR1 LNHDA, CDR2 SQIVND (reference sequence). The CDR3 sequence is 15 residues long. The CDR3 reads CASNAVAGSQETQYF. The DNA of the CDR3 is TGTGCCAGTAATGCGGTAGCGGGGTCCCAAGAGACCCAGTACTTC.

The table lists this clone with a few counts. The chain uses TRBV3-1 (or the pseudogene TRBV3-2) and TRBJ2-2, with 11 bases aligning to TRBD2. The CDR3 is 17 amino acids. Germline assignment: CDR1 LGHDT and CDR2 YNNKEL (reference sequence). The ends lost 0 bases at V and 7 bases at J; junction bases unmatched: 7. Here the CDR3 DNA reads TGTGCCAGCAGCCAAGATAGACTAGCGGGGCGTGGCGGGGAGCTGTTTTTT. This gives the protein CASSQDRLAGRGGELFF.

V is TRBV15 and J is TRBJ1-2, with D possibly being TRBD1 (5 bases). This CDR3 has 14 residues. V was trimmed by 2 bases and J by 5 bases, leaving 12 bases between them. CDR1 and CDR2 (germline): LNHNV, YYDKDF (reference sequence). The CDR3 DNA follows: TGTGCCACCAGCAGACCCCCGACAGAATATGGCTACACCTTC. It encodes CATSRPPTEYGYTF. Full variable domain (missing parts from reference TRBV15 and TRBJ1-2): DAMVIQNPRYQVTQFGKPVTLSCSQTLNHNVMYWYQQKSSQAPKLLFHYYDKDFNNEADTPDNFQSRRPNTSFCFLDIRSPGLGDTAMYLCATSRPPTEYGYTFGSGTRLTVV.

The CDR3 spells CASSLGLAGNNEQFF. The CDR3 bases are TGCGCCAGCAGCTTGGGACTAGCGGGAAACAATGAGCAGTTCTTC. This chain joins TRBV5-1 and TRBJ2-1; 11 bases fit TRBD2. The junction had 1 base not matched to a gene; V was cut back by 0 bases and J by 5 bases. The CDR3 is 15 amino acids. Looked up from germline, CDR1 is SGHRS and CDR2 is YFSETQ.

The gene calls are TRBV18 and TRBJ2-6; D gene uncertain. The CDR3 is 16 residues long. Germline V CDR1 and CDR2: KGHSH, LQKENI. The V end lost 2 bases, the J end lost 0 bases, and 8 bases lay between the germline ends. DNA for the CDR3: TGTGCCAGCTCACCAGGTCTCAGCTCTGGGGCCAACGTCCTGACTTTC. Protein product: CASSPGLSSGANVLTF. Together with reference TRBV18 and TRBJ2-6, the CDR3 gives the full variable domain: NAGVMQNPRHLVRRRGQEARLRCSPMKGHSHVYWYRQLPEEGLKFMVYLQKENIIDESGMPKERFSAEFPKEGPSILRIQQVVRGDSAAYFCASSPGLSSGANVLTFGAGSRLTVL.

The V call is TRBV5-4, the J call TRBJ2-5; TRBD2 matches 13 bases. CDR1 and CDR2 from the germline V gene are SGHNT and YYREEE (reference sequence). The CDR3 covers 16 residues. Germline trimming cut 0 bases from V and 1 base from J; bases unmatched to any gene: 0. CDR3: CASSLGLAGGQETQYF. CDR3 bases: TGTGCCAGCAGCTTGGGACTAGCGGGGGGCCAAGAGACCCAGTACTTC.

The chain carries TRBV29-1 and TRBJ1-1, with D perhaps matching TRBD1 (6 bases). CDR1 is SQVTM and CDR2 is ANQGSEA in the germline V gene. The germline V and J ends were trimmed by 0 bases and 4 bases, with 9 bases remaining between them. This CDR3 is built from 13 residues. DNA for the CDR3: TGCAGCGTTGAAGAACAAGGGGGCACTGAAGCTTTCTTT. Translating it yields CSVEEQGGTEAFF.

The chain is built from TRBV5-1 and TRBJ2-1; perhaps TRBD1 as D (6 bases). The CDR3 spans 16 residues. The V end lost 1 base, the J end lost 2 bases, and 13 bases lay between the germline ends. From germline, CDR1 is SGHRS and CDR2 YFSETQ. The CDR3 spells CASSLFSGTTYNEQFF. CDR3 sequence (DNA): TGCGCCAGCAGCTTGTTCTCCGGGACAACCTACAATGAGCAGTTCTTC.

V is TRBV9 and J is TRBJ1-3; a weak D match, TRBD1 (6 bases). Germline CDR1 is SGDLS and CDR2 is YYNGEE. The CDR3 runs to 15 residues. V was shortened by 3 bases and J by 4 bases, with 14 bases between the two germline ends. CDR3 nucleotides: TGTGCCAGCAGCGAAACAGGGACTTCGGGAAACACCATATATTTT. It encodes CASSETGTSGNTIYF.

The chain uses TRBV28 and TRBJ1-5; D is unclear. This CDR3 comprises 12 residues. Per the germline V gene, CDR1 is MDHEN and CDR2 is SYDVKM. Trimming stripped 1 base from V and 5 bases from J, with 3 bases between. CDR3 sequence (DNA): TGTGCCAGCAGTTTATCGGATCAGCCCCAGCATTTT. Its protein is CASSLSDQPQHF.

The sample holds a few counts of this clone. V usage is TRBV19 and J usage is TRBJ2-2, with D perhaps TRBD2 (6 bases). The CDR3 runs to 12 residues. The germline V gene has CDR1 LNHDA and CDR2 SQIVND (reference sequence). Trimming stripped 7 bases from V and 6 bases from J, with 9 bases between. The CDR3 DNA follows: TGTGCCAGTATCTGGGACTCCGGGGAGCTGTTTTTT. Its translation is CASIWDSGELFF.

This clone was picked up one time. This sequence joins TRBV7-3 and TRBJ2-6; 7 nucleotides agree with TRBD1. Germline assignment: CDR1 SGHTA and CDR2 FQGTGA. CDR3 length: 14 amino acids. The J segment lost 9 bases and the V segment lost 4 bases, leaving 6 bases of the junction unmatched. CDR3 sequence: CASSSPGGVNVLTF. In DNA, the CDR3 is TGTGCCAGCAGCTCACCAGGGGGAGTCAACGTCCTGACTTTC.

CDR3 residues: CASRDRALNYGYTF. The DNA of the CDR3 is TGTGCCAGCAGGGATAGGGCGCTTAACTATGGCTACACCTTC. The chain combines TRBV6-6 with TRBJ1-2; D call uncertain. The germline V and J ends were trimmed by 6 bases and 1 base, with 12 bases remaining between them. The CDR3 is made up of 14 amino acids. The germline CDR1 and CDR2 sequences are MNHNY and SVGAGI (reference sequence).

The rearrangement joins TRBV9 to TRBJ2-3; D unresolved. CDR1 SGDLS and CDR2 YYNGEE come from the germline V gene. The V end lost 0 bases, the J end lost 2 bases, and 10 bases lay between the germline ends. This CDR3 region has 15 residues. The CDR3: CASSVGLGHTDTQYF. The CDR3 DNA reads as TGTGCCAGCAGCGTAGGTCTCGGGCACACAGATACGCAGTATTTT. Together with reference TRBV9 and TRBJ2-3, the CDR3 gives the full variable domain: DSGVTQTPKHLITATGQRVTLRCSPRSGDLSVYWYQQSLDQGLQFLIQYYNGEERAKGNILERFSAQQFPDLHSELNLSSLELGDSALYFCASSVGLGHTDTQYFGPGTRLTVL.